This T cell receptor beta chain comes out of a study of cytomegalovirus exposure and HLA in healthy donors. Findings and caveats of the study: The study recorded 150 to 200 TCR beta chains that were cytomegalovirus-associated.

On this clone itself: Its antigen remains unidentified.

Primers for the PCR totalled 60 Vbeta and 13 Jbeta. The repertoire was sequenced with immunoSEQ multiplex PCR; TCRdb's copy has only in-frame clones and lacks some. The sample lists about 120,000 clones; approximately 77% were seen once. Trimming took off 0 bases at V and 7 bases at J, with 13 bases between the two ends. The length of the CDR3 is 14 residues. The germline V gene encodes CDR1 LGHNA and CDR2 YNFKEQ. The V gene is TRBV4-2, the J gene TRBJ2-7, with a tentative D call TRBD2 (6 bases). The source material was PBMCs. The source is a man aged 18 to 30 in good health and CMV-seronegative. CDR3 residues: CASSQEEGTGEQYF. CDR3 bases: TGTGCCAGCAGCCAAGAGGAGGGGACGGGGGAGCAGTACTTC.